This TCR beta chain was identified in a study of identical twins. The CDR3 sequence is 16 residues long. Germline CDR1 reads KGHDR; CDR2 reads SFDVKD. With V trimmed by 5 bases and J by 3 bases, 9 bases remained unmatched. TCRdb passed the 5' RACE reads through MiXCR, listing each CDR3 protein once. This sample has a few hundred thousand distinct CDR3 sequences, with around 8.8% found just once. This clonotype was recorded many times. The sample also formed part of further work on yellow fever vaccine responses in identical twins.

This receptor was obtained from a woman younger than 30 in good health. The source material was CD8+ T cells sorted from blood. This rearrangement joins TRBV24-1 to TRBJ2-1; 7 nucleotides match TRBD1. This chain's CDR3 is CATSGPDRSFYNEQFF. In DNA, the CDR3 is TGTGCCACCAGTGGTCCGGACAGGAGCTTCTACAATGAGCAGTTCTTC.